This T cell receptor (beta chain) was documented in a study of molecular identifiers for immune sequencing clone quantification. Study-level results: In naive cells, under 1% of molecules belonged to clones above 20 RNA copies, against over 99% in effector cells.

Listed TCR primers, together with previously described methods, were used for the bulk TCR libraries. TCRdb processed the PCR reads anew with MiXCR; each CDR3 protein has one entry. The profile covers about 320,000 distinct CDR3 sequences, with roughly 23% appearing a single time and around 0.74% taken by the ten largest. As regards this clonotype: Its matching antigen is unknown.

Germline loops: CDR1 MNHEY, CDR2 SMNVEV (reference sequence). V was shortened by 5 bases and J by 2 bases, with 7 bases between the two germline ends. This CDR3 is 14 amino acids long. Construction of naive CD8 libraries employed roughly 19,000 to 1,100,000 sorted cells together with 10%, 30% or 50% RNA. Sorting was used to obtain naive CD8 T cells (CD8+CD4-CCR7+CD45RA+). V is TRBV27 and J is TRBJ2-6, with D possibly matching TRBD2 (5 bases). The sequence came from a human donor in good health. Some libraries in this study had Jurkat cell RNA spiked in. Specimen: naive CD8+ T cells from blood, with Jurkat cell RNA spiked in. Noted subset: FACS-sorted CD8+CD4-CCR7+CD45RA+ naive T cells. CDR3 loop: CASSLGAGANVLTF. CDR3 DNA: TGTGCCAGCAGTCTCGGGGCTGGGGCCAACGTCCTGACTTTC. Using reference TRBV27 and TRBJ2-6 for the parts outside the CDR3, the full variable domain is EAQVTQNPRYLITVTGKKLTVTCSQNMNHEYMSWYRQDPGLGLRQIYYSMNVEVTDKGDVPEGYKVSRKEKRNFPLILESPSPNQTSLYFCASSLGAGANVLTFGAGSRLTVL.